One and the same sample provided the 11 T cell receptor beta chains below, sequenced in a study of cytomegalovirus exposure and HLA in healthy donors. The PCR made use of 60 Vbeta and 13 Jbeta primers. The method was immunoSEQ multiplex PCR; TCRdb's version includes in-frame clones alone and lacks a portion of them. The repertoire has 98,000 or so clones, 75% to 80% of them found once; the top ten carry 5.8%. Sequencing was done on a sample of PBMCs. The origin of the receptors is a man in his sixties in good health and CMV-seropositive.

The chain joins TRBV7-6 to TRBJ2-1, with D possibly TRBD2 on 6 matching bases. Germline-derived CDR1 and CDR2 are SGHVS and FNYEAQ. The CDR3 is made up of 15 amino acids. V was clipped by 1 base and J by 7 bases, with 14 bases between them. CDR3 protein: CASSLEWRGRNEQFF. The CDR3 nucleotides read TGTGCCAGCAGCTTAGAGTGGAGGGGCAGGAATGAGCAGTTCTTC.

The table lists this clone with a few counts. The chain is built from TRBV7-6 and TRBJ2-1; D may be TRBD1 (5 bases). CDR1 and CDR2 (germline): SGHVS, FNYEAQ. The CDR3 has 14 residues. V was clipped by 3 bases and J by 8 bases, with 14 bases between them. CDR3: CASSFGIQGYEQFF. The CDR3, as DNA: TGTGCCAGCAGCTTTGGCATCCAGGGCTATGAGCAGTTCTTC.

The CDR3 coding sequence is TGTGCCGCCCGGGACAGGGAGTCGGACACCGGGGAGCTGTTTTTT. It is translated as CAARDRESDTGELFF. The rearrangement joins TRBV10-3 to TRBJ2-2, with 9 positions matching TRBD1. CDR3 length: 15 amino acids. Germline-derived CDR1 and CDR2 are ENHRY and SYGVKD. V shed 11 bases, J shed 3 bases, and the junction held 10 bases outside the gene matches.

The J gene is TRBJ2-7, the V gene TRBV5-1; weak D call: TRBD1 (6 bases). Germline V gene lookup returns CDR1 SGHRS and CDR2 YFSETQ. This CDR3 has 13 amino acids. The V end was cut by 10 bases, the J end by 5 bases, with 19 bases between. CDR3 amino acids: CAARRDTGDEQYF. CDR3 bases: TGCGCCGCCAGACGGGACACTGGCGACGAGCAGTACTTC.

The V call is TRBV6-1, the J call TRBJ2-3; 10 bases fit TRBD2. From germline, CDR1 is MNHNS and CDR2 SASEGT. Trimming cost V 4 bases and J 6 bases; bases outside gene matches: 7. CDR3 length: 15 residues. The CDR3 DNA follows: TGTGCCAGCAGTGCTGGGACTAGCGCATTGGATACGCAGTATTTT. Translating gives CASSAGTSALDTQYF.

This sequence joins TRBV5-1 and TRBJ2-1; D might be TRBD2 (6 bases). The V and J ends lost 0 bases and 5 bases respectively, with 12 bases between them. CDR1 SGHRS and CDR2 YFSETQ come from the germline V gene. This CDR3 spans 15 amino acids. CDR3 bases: TGCGCCAGCAGCTTGGTTGGGACTCCTGACAATGAGCAGTTCTTC. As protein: CASSLVGTPDNEQFF.

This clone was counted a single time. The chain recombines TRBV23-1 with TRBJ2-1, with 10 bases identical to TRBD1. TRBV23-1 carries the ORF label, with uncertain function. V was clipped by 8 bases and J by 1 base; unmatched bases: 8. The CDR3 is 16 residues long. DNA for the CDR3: TGCGCCAGCGACCCGGGACAGGGGCGGTCCTACAATGAGCAGTTCTTC. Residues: CASDPGQGRSYNEQFF.

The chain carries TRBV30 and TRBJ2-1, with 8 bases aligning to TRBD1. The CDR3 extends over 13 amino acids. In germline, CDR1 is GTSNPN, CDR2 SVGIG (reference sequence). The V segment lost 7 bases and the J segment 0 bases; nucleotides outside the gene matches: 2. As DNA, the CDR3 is TGTGCCTCAGACAGGGGCTCCTACAATGAGCAGTTCTTC. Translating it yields CASDRGSYNEQFF.

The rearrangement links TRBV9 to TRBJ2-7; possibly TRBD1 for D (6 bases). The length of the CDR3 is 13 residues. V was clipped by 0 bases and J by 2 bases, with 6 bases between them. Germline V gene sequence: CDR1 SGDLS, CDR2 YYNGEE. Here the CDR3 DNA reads TGTGCCAGCAGCGTAGGGACAGCCTACGAGCAGTACTTC. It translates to CASSVGTAYEQYF. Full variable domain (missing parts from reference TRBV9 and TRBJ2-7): DSGVTQTPKHLITATGQRVTLRCSPRSGDLSVYWYQQSLDQGLQFLIQYYNGEERAKGNILERFSAQQFPDLHSELNLSSLELGDSALYFCASSVGTAYEQYFGPGTRLTVT.

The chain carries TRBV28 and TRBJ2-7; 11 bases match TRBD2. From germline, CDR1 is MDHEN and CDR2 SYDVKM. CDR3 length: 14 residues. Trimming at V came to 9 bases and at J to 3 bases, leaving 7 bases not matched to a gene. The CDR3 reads CASVSGGALYEQYF. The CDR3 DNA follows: TGTGCCAGTGTTAGCGGGGGGGCTCTCTACGAGCAGTACTTC.

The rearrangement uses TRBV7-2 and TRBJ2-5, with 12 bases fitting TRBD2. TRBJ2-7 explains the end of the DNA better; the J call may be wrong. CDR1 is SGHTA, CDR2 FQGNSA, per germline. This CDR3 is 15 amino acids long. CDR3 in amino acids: CASSLALAGGGEQYF. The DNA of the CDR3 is TGTGCCAGCAGCTTGGCACTAGCGGGGGGAGGCGAGCAGTACTTC.